This record covers a single T cell receptor beta chain. Its specificity is not known. Amplification yielded TCR beta CDR3 regions, with RNA transcripts as the source. Initially, a first-round RT-PCR of the TCR CDR3 employed the HTBI primer set. TCRdb called the multiplex PCR reads again in MiXCR, with one record for every CDR3 protein. The sample holds around 540,000 distinct CDR3 sequences, approximately 44% seen once. This CDR3 has 14 residues. V shed 2 bases and J shed 4 bases, with 11 bases lying between them. Germline V gene sequence: CDR1 WNHNN, CDR2 SYGVQD (reference sequence). The sample belongs to a study of T cells in Graves' hyperthyroidism and ophthalmopathy. Study results and limitations: Blood also showed most of the thyroid clonotypes that were expanded above 0.001. Patients with ophthalmopathy were separated from those with stable hyperthyroidism by a 13 V-J model.

Hyperthyroidism patients were newly diagnosed, had disease duration under 2 months, and were aged 18 to 65 years. The sample comprised peripheral blood or thyroid tissue (not recorded which). The chain joins TRBV10-1 to TRBJ1-1, with D perhaps TRBD1 (6 bases). This TCR derives from a young woman with Graves' hyperthyroidism. CDR3 protein: CASSEQGTGTEAFF. In DNA, the CDR3 is TGCGCCAGCAGTGAGCAGGGGACGGGCACTGAAGCTTTCTTT.